The sequence of this T cell receptor (beta chain) was determined in a study of technical replicates of blood from several donors. Method: immunoSEQ multiplex PCR; TCRdb's copy keeps in-frame clones and lacks some. The sample holds some 73,000 clones, 90% seen once. The CDR3 extends over 14 amino acids. CDR1 is LNHDA, CDR2 SQIVND, per germline (reference sequence). Trimming left V 3 bases short and J 3 bases short, with 9 bases between. The V gene is TRBV19, the J gene TRBJ1-5; no clear D gene. The sample consisted of PBMCs. The source is a human donor in good health. Some clones in this sample may be carry-over from other donors' samples. The CDR3 region is CASSIWQDNQPQHF. In DNA, the CDR3 is TGTGCCAGTAGTATCTGGCAGGACAATCAGCCCCAGCATTTT.